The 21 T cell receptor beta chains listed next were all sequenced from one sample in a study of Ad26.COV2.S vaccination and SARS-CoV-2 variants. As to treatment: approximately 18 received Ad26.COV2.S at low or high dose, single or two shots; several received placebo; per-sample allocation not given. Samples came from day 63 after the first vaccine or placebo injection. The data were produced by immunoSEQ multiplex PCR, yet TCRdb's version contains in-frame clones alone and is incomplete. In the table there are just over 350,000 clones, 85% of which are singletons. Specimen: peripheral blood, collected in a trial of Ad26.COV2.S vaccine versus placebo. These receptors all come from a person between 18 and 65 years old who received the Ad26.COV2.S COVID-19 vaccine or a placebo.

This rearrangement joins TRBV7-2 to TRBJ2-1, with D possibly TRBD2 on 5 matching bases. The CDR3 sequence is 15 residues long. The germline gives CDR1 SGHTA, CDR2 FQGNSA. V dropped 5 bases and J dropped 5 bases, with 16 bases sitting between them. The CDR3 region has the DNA TGTGCCAGCAGCCCCCCGGGGAGCGCCCACAATGAGCAGTTCTTC. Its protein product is CASSPPGSAHNEQFF. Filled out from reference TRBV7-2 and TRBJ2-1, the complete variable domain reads GAGVSQSPSNKVTEKGKDVELRCDPISGHTALYWYRQSLGQGLEFLIYFQGNSAPDKSGLPSDRFSAERTGGSVSTLTIQRTQQEDSAVYLCASSPPGSAHNEQFFGPGTRLTVL.

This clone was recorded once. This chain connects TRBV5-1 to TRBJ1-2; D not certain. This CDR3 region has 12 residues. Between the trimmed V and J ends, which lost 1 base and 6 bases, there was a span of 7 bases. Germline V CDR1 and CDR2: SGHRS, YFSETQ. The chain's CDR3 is CASSLTQNGYTF. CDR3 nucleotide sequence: TGCGCCAGCAGCTTGACACAGAATGGCTACACCTTC. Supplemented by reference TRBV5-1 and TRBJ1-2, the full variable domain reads KAGVTQTPRYLIKTRGQQVTLSCSPISGHRSVSWYQQTPGQGLQFLFEYFSETQRNKGNFPGRFSGRQFSNSRSEMNVSTLELGDSALYLCASSLTQNGYTFGSGTRLTVV.

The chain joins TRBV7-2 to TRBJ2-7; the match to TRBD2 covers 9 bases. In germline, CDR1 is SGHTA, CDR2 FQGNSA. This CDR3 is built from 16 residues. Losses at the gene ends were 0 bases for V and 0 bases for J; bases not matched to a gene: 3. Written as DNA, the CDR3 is TGTGCCAGCAGCTTAGCGTCTAGCGGGACCTCCTACGAGCAGTACTTC. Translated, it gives CASSLASSGTSYEQYF.

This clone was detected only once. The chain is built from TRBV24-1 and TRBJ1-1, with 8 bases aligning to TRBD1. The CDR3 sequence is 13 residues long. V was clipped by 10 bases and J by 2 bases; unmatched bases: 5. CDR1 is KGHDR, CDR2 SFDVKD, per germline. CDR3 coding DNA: TGTGCCACAAGGGACAGGCATAACACTGAAGCTTTCTTT. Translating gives CATRDRHNTEAFF.

The CDR3 loop is CASSSDSGYNYGYTF. Written as DNA, the CDR3 is TGCGCCAGCAGCTCTGACTCAGGGTACAACTATGGCTACACCTTC. The chain is built from TRBV5-1 and TRBJ1-2; D is perhaps TRBD1 (5 bases). The CDR3 is made up of 15 amino acids. Deletions cut 3 bases from V and 2 bases from J, with 14 bases between. Germline V gene data show CDR1 as SGHRS and CDR2 as YFSETQ.

The CDR3 protein is CASSQDIRQTMNTEAFF. CDR3 DNA sequence: TGCGCCAGCAGCCAAGATATCAGACAGACAATGAACACTGAAGCTTTCTTT. The rearrangement joins TRBV4-3 to TRBJ1-1; maybe TRBD1 (5 bases). Trimming cost V 0 bases and J 0 bases, with 14 bases left between them. CDR1 LGHNA and CDR2 YSLEER come from the germline V gene. This CDR3 is 17 amino acids long.

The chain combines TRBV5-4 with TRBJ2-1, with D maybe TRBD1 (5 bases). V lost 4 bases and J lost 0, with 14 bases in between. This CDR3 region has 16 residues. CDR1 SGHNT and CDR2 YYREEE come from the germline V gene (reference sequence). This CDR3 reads CASSPQGPSSYNEQFF. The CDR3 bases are TGTGCCAGCAGCCCGCAGGGCCCCAGCTCCTACAATGAGCAGTTCTTC.

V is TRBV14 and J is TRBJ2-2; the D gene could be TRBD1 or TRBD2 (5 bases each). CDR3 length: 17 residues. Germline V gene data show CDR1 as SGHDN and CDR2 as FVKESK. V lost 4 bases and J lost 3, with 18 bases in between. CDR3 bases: TGTGCCAGCAGCCGGACGATGGGACCGCGATACACCGGGGAGCTGTTTTTT. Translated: CASSRTMGPRYTGELFF.

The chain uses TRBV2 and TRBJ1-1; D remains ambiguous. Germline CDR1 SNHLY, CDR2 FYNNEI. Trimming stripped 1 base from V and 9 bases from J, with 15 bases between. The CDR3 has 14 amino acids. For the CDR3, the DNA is TGTGCCAGCAGTGAAGAAAGTATGTCCACAAAAGCTTTCTTT. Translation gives CASSEESMSTKAFF.

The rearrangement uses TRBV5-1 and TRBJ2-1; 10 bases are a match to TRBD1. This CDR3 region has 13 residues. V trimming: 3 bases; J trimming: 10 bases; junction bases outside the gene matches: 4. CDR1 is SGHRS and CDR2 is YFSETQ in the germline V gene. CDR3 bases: TGCGCCAGCAGCTGGACAGGGGGTTCGGAGCAGTTCTTC. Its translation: CASSWTGGSEQFF.

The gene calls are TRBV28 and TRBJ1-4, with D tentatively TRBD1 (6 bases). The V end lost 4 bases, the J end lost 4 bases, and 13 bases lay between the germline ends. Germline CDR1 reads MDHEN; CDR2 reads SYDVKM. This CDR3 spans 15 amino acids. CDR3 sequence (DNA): TGTGCCAGCAGTTCCCTAGGACAGATTAATGAAAAACTGTTTTTT. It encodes CASSSLGQINEKLFF.

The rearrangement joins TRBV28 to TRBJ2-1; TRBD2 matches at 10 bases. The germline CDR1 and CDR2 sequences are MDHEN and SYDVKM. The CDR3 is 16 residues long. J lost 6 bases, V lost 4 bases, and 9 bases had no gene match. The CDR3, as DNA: TGTGCCAGCAGTTCCCCATCCGCTAGCGGGAGCAATGAGCAGTTCTTC. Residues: CASSSPSASGSNEQFF.

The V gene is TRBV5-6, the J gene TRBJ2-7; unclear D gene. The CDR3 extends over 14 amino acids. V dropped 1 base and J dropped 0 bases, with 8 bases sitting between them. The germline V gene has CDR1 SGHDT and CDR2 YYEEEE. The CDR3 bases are TGTGCCAGCAGCTTGACAGTAAGCTCCTACGAGCAGTACTTC. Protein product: CASSLTVSSYEQYF. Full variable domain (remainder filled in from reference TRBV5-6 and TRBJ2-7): DAGVTQSPTHLIKTRGQQVTLRCSPKSGHDTVSWYQQALGQGPQFIFQYYEEEERQRGNFPDRFSGHQFPNYSSELNVNALLLGDSALYLCASSLTVSSYEQYFGPGTRLTVT.

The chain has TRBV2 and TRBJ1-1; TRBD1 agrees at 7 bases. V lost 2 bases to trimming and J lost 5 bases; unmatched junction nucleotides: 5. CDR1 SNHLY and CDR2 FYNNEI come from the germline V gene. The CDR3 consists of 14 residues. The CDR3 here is CASSEQGGGTEAFF. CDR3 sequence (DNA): TGTGCCAGCAGTGAACAGGGGGGAGGGACTGAAGCTTTCTTT. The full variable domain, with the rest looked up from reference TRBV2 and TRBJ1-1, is EPEVTQTPSHQVTQMGQEVILRCVPISNHLYFYWYRQILGQKVEFLVSFYNNEISEKSEIFDDQFSVERPDGSNFTLKIRSTKLEDSAMYFCASSEQGGGTEAFFGQGTRLTVV.

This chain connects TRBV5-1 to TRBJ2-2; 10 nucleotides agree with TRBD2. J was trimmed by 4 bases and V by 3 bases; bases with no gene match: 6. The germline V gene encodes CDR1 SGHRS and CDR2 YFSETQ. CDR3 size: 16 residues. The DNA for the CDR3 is TGCGCCAGCAGCTGGCTAGCGGGAGATGGCACCGGGGAGCTGTTTTTT. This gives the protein CASSWLAGDGTGELFF.

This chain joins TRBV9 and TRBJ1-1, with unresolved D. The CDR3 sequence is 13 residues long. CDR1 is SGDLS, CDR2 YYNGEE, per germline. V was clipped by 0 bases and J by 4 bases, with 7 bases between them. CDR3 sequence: CASSVGASTEAFF. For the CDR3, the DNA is TGTGCCAGCAGCGTAGGAGCGAGCACTGAAGCTTTCTTT.

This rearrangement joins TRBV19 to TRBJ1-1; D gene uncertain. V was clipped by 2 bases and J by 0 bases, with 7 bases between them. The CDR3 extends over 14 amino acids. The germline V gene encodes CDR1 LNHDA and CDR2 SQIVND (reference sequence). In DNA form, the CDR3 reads TGTGCCAGTAGTATATTGGGGATGAACACTGAAGCTTTCTTT. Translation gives CASSILGMNTEAFF.

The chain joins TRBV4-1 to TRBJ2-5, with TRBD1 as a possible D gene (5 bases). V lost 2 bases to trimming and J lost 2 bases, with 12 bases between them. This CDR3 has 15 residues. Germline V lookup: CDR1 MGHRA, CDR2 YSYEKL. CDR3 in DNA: TGCGCCAGCAGCCAAAAAGGGGCAGTGCAAGAGACCCAGTACTTC. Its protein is CASSQKGAVQETQYF.

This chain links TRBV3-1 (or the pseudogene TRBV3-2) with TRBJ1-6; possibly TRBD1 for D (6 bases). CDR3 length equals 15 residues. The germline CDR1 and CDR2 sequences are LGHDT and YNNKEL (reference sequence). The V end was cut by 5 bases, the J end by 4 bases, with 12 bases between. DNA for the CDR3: TGTGCCAGCAGCGCAGGGGCCGGATATAATTCACCCCTCCACTTT. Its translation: CASSAGAGYNSPLHF.

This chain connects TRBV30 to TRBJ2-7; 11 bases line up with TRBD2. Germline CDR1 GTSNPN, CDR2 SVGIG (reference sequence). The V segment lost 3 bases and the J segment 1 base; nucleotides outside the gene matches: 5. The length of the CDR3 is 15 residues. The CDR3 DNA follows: TGTGCCTGGAGGCCTAGCGGGGGGTTGTCCTACGAGCAGTACTTC. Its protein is CAWRPSGGLSYEQYF.

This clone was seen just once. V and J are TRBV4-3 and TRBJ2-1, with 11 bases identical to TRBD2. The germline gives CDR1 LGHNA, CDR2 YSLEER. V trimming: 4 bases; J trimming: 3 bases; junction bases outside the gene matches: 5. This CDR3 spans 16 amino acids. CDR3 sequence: CASSRATSGGYNEQFF. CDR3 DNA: TGCGCCAGCAGCCGCGCTACTAGCGGGGGCTACAATGAGCAGTTCTTC.